This T cell receptor beta chain was captured by sequencing in a study of cytomegalovirus exposure and HLA in healthy donors. At the level of the study: In a later analysis, it was reported that the approximately 120 validation repertoires had been produced on the same platform as the roughly 700 repertoires belonging to the first cohort.

Some clones are missing from TCRdb's copy, which holds only in-frame ones; the method was immunoSEQ multiplex PCR. This sample has 150,000 to 200,000 clones; around 90% occur once, and the top ten carry roughly 3%. Regarding the study as a whole: There were under 200 TCR beta chains listed as cytomegalovirus-associated. Both high specificity and high sensitivity reportedly marked the classifier's diagnosis of cytomegalovirus status.

As for this clone: The antigen is undetermined.

V dropped 0 bases and J dropped 5; count of bases not matched to a gene: 4. Germline values: CDR1 LNHNV, CDR2 YYDKDF (reference sequence). CDR3 length equals 15 residues. The donors formed part of the 120-subject validation cohort, distinct from the roughly 700-subject first cohort. The V gene is TRBV15, the J gene TRBJ2-3, with 8 bases aligning to TRBD1. The receptor's source is a woman aged 18-29 years in good health and CMV-seropositive. Sequencing input: PBMCs. CDR3 in DNA: TGTGCCACCAGCAGAGATGGGACAGGAAGAGATACGCAGTATTTT. Its protein product is CATSRDGTGRDTQYF.